The 8 T cell receptor beta chains below all came from one sample that was sequenced in a study of spatial heterogeneity in lung cancer. As for time point: blood at routine non-recurrence follow-up after resection. Each CDR3 protein is one row after TCRdb ran MiXCR on the 5' RACE reads. The sample holds hundreds of distinct CDR3 sequences; more than 45% are singletons and the top ten take around 53%. The specimen was PBMCs, collected at follow-up. Receptor source: a male donor with early-stage non-small cell lung cancer.

A remark on this clonotype: This beta chain lies outside the target of a library built for alpha chains; its clone size means little. The rearrangement links TRBV7-3 to TRBJ2-1; D tentatively reads TRBD1 or TRBD2 (5 bases each). CDR1 is SGHTA and CDR2 is FQGTGA in the germline V gene. V was pared by 4 bases and J by 6 bases, with 10 bases between. The CDR3 runs to 13 residues. CDR3 DNA sequence: TGTGCCAGCAGCTCGGGGCCCTCCAATGAGCAGTTCTTC. Translation: CASSSGPSNEQFF.

Regarding this clonotype: For a library built for alpha chains, this beta chain is a stray read; little rests on its size. The chain combines TRBV5-1 with TRBJ2-6; no definite D call. The germline gives CDR1 SGHRS, CDR2 YFSETQ. The CDR3 runs 15 residues. V lost 7 bases, J lost 0 bases, and 11 bases lay in between. DNA for the CDR3: TGCGCCAGCGAAGACACAAGCTCTGGGGCCAACGTCCTGACTTTC. Residues: CASEDTSSGANVLTF.

As for this clonotype: For a library built for alpha chains, this beta chain is a stray read; little rests on its size. The rearrangement uses TRBV28 and TRBJ2-7; 12 bases fit TRBD2. The CDR3 has 18 residues. With V trimmed by 4 bases and J by 0 bases, 10 bases remained unmatched. Germline V gene data show CDR1 as MDHEN and CDR2 as SYDVKM. The CDR3, as DNA: TGTGCCAGCAGTTCTGCGGGACTAGCGGGTATCAGCTCCTACGAGCAGTACTTC. Translated, it gives CASSSAGLAGISSYEQYF. Variable domain in full (rest from reference TRBV28 and TRBJ2-7): DVKVTQSSRYLVKRTGEKVFLECVQDMDHENMFWYRQDPGLGLRLIYFSYDVKMKEKGDIPEGYSVSREKKERFSLILESASTNQTSMYLCASSSAGLAGISSYEQYFGPGTRLTVT.

On this clonotype itself: In a library made to pick up alpha chains, this beta chain is a stray read with a size that means little. This chain joins TRBV7-9 and TRBJ2-7; 7 nucleotides align to TRBD1. Germline values: CDR1 SEHNR, CDR2 FQNEAQ (reference sequence). V lost 5 bases and J lost 3; bases outside the gene matches: 4. The CDR3 is 13 amino acids. The CDR3 DNA reads as TGTGCCAGCAGCCCCCGGACAGGCTACGAGCAGTACTTC. Translated: CASSPRTGYEQYF.

Concerning this clonotype itself: Little can be read into the size of this beta chain, an off-target read in a library designed for alpha chains. The chain combines TRBV7-9 with TRBJ2-4; D is unresolved. This CDR3 contains 13 residues. CDR1 is SEHNR, CDR2 FQNEAQ, per germline (reference sequence). V lost 6 bases and J lost 7, with 13 bases in between. The CDR3 nucleotides read TGTGCCAGCAGTAGGGATGGAAGGAACATTCAGTACTTC. Protein: CASSRDGRNIQYF.

As concerns this clonotype: The library was designed around alpha chains, so this beta chain is a stray read whose abundance carries little weight. V is TRBV7-9 and J is TRBJ1-1; D remains ambiguous. The V end was cut by 7 bases, the J end by 2 bases, with 17 bases between. The V gene's germline CDR1 is SEHNR and CDR2 FQNEAQ (reference sequence). The length of the CDR3 is 15 residues. The CDR3, as DNA: TGTGCCAGCACCACGCAGAAGCAGGAAAACACTGAAGCTTTCTTT. This sequence encodes CASTTQKQENTEAFF. Looking up the rest from reference TRBV7-9 and TRBJ1-1 gives the full variable domain: DTGVSQNPRHKITKRGQNVTFRCDPISEHNRLYWYRQTLGQGPEFLTYFQNEAQLEKSRLLSDRFSAERPKGSFSTLEIQRTEQGDSAMYLCASTTQKQENTEAFFGQGTRLTVV.

To note about this clonotype: Because the library targeted alpha chains, this beta chain is an off-target read whose size means little. CDR3 DNA sequence: TGTGCCAGCAGGCCGCGGGGAGGGCACCTTTCCTACAATGAGCAGTTCTTC. Its translation: CASRPRGGHLSYNEQFF. V gene TRBV2 combines with J gene TRBJ2-1; 7 nucleotides match TRBD2. Germline V gives CDR1 SNHLY, CDR2 FYNNEI. The CDR3 covers 17 residues. The ends lost 6 bases at V and 1 base at J; junction bases unmatched: 12.

This clonotype was seen once. This beta chain represents an off-target read in a library built for alpha chains; its size is of limited meaning. V is TRBV11-3 and J is TRBJ2-1; 11 bases map to TRBD2. Germline CDR1 is SGHNT and CDR2 is YENEEA. V shed 4 bases, J shed 8 bases, and the junction held 10 bases outside the gene matches. The CDR3 is made up of 16 amino acids. CDR3 amino acids: CASSSYPGTSGDEQFF. The CDR3 coding sequence is TGTGCCAGCAGCTCCTACCCCGGGACTAGCGGAGATGAGCAGTTCTTC.